This passage covers 7 T cell receptor beta chains from one sample sequenced in a study of cytomegalovirus exposure and HLA in healthy donors. Use of 60 Vbeta and 13 Jbeta primers characterized the PCR. Produced via immunoSEQ multiplex PCR; TCRdb's table is partial and in-frame only. This table holds 95,000 to 150,000 clones, 80% found once. Sequences were obtained from PBMCs. Receptors originate from a female donor in good health and CMV-seropositive.

This rearrangement joins TRBV2 to TRBJ1-1, with D perhaps matching TRBD1 (5 bases). The germline gives CDR1 SNHLY, CDR2 FYNNEI. V was pared by 1 base and J by 7 bases, with 10 bases between. CDR3 length: 13 residues. The CDR3 bases are TGTGCCAGCAGTGAAGTAGGGGTTGGTGAAGCTTTCTTT. Translated, it gives CASSEVGVGEAFF.

The chain is built from TRBV18 and TRBJ1-1; no definite D call. The CDR3 runs 16 residues. The V end was cut by 3 bases, the J end by 2 bases, with 16 bases between. Germline CDR1 reads KGHSH; CDR2 reads LQKENI. The CDR3 DNA follows: TGTGCCAGCTCACCTCGGACTTTTCCGACAAACACTGAAGCTTTCTTT. Protein sequence: CASSPRTFPTNTEAFF.

V and J are TRBV6-6 and TRBJ2-7; 7 nucleotides match TRBD1. Trimming removed 4 bases from V and 3 bases from J; junction bases left unmatched: 6. CDR3 length: 14 amino acids. Germline-derived CDR1 and CDR2 are MNHNY and SVGAGI (reference sequence). Written as DNA, the CDR3 is TGTGCCAGCAGTTCTTGGGCAGGGGGCTACGAGCAGTACTTC. It yields the protein CASSSWAGGYEQYF.

The chain uses TRBV5-1 and TRBJ1-1; 7 nucleotides align to TRBD1. With V trimmed by 0 bases and J by 0 bases, 2 bases remained unmatched. The CDR3 is made up of 15 amino acids. Germline assignment: CDR1 SGHRS and CDR2 YFSETQ. The DNA of the CDR3 is TGCGCCAGCAGCTTGGAAACAGGGGTGAACACTGAAGCTTTCTTT. It codes for CASSLETGVNTEAFF.

The chain employs TRBV30 and TRBJ2-2, with 7 bases identical to TRBD1. The CDR3 runs 13 residues. The V gene's germline CDR1 is GTSNPN and CDR2 SVGIG (reference sequence). V trimming: 4 bases; J trimming: 2 bases; junction bases outside the gene matches: 1. CDR3 sequence (DNA): TGTGCCTGGACAGGGGGAAACACCGGGGAGCTGTTTTTT. Its translation is CAWTGGNTGELFF. Together with reference TRBV30 and TRBJ2-2, the CDR3 gives the full variable domain: SQTIHQWPATLVQPVGSPLSLECTVEGTSNPNLYWYRQAAGRGLQLLFYSVGIGQISSEVPQNLSASRPQDRQFILSSKKLLLSDSGFYLCAWTGGNTGELFFGEGSRLTVL.

The rearrangement links TRBV4-1 to TRBJ1-2, with TRBD1 matching over 7 bases. The germline gives CDR1 MGHRA, CDR2 YSYEKL. The CDR3 is 12 amino acids. Trimming removed 3 bases from V and 7 bases from J; junction bases left unmatched: 2. The CDR3 region is CASSQYRGGYTF. CDR3 sequence (DNA): TGCGCCAGCAGCCAGTACAGGGGTGGCTACACCTTC.

In this sample, this clone turned up once. The rearrangement links TRBV6-6 to TRBJ1-2, with TRBD1 identical over 7 bases. CDR3 length: 14 amino acids. J lost 4 bases, V lost 7 bases, and 9 bases had no gene match. The germline gives CDR1 MNHNY, CDR2 SVGAGI (reference sequence). Here the CDR3 DNA reads TGTGCCAGCACCCTTGGAGACAGGGCCTATGGCTACACCTTC. Translated, it gives CASTLGDRAYGYTF.